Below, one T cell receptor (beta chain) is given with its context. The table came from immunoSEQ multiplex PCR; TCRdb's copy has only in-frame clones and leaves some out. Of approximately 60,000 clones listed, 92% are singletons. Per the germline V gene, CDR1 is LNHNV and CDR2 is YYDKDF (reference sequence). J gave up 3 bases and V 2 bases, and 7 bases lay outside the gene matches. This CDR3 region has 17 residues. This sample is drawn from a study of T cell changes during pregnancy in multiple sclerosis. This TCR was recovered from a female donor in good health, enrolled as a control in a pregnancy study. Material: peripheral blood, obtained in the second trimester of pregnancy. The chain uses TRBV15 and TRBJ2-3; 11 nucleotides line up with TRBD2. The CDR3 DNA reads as TGTGCCACCAGCAGACCGACTAGCGGGATTGGGACAGATACGCAGTATTTT. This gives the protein CATSRPTSGIGTDTQYF.